This T cell receptor beta chain was sequenced during a study of cytomegalovirus exposure and HLA in healthy donors. The study's findings and limits: CMV serostatus alone was available as immune exposure information. For most TCR sequences rarity was the rule, although some public TCRs occurred in many donors.

As to this clone: What it binds is unknown.

13 Jbeta primers and 60 Vbeta primers were used for the PCR. Here immunoSEQ multiplex PCR was the method, and the copy in TCRdb shows in-frame clones only, minus some. In the table there are about 52,000 clones, roughly 50% of which are singletons. Germline values: CDR1 LNHDA, CDR2 SQIVND (reference sequence). The CDR3 totals 14 residues. V dropped 6 bases and J dropped 1 base, with 13 bases sitting between them. This sequence originates from a human donor in good health. The sample comprised PBMCs. The chain uses TRBV19 and TRBJ2-7; D may be TRBD2 (6 bases). CDR3 sequence: CASRRGGVSYEQYF. CDR3 coding DNA: TGTGCCAGTAGGAGGGGAGGAGTGTCCTACGAGCAGTACTTC.